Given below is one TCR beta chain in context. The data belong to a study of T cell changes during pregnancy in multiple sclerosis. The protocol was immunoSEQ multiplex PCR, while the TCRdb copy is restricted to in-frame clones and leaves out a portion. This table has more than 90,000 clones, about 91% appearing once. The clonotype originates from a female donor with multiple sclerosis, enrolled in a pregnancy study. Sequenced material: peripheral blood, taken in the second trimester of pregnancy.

As DNA, the CDR3 is TGTGCCAGCAGACTAGCGGGAGTTTACAATGAGCAGTTCTTC. This translates into CASRLAGVYNEQFF. This sequence joins TRBV28 and TRBJ2-1; 11 bases agree with TRBD2. The CDR3 consists of 14 residues. Germline V CDR1 and CDR2: MDHEN, SYDVKM. J lost 4 bases, V lost 6 bases, and 2 bases had no gene match.